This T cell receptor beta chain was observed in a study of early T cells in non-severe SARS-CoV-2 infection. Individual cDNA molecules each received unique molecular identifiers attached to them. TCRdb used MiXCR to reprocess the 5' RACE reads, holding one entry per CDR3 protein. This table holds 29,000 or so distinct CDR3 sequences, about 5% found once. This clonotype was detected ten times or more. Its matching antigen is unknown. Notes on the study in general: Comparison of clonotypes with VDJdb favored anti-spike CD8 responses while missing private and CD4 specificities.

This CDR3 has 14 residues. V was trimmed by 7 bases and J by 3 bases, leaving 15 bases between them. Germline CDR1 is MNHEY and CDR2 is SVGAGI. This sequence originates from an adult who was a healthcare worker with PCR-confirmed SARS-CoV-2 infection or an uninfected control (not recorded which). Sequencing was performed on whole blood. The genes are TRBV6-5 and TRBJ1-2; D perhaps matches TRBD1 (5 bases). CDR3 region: CASNGEGDHYGYTF. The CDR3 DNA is TGTGCCAGCAACGGGGAAGGGGACCACTATGGCTACACCTTC.